This T cell receptor (beta chain) is drawn from a study of OX40 agonist ivuxolimab in advanced cancers. Study in general: Patients assigned to dose escalation were diagnosed with hepatocellular carcinoma, melanoma, renal cell or head and neck cancer.

CDR3 size: 15 residues. The germline V gene has CDR1 SNHLY and CDR2 FYNNEI. Trimming took 8 bases from V and 0 from J, leaving 14 bases between them. TCRdb keeps only in-frame clones here, not all; method: immunoSEQ multiplex PCR. The sample records some 30,000 clones, roughly 80% being singletons. Study-wide findings and caveats: In the expanded peripheral T cells, antigen specificity was never determined.

On this clone: Its target is not known.

The material sequenced was CD4+ or CD8+ T cells sorted from blood, taken in a trial of the OX40 agonist ivuxolimab. The chain links TRBV2 to TRBJ1-3; D remains unclear. This TCR derives from an adult with an advanced solid tumor such as melanoma, head and neck, liver or kidney cancer. As DNA, the CDR3 is TGTGCCAGCGCTCGCGCGCCGAACTCTGGAAACACCATATATTTT. As protein: CASARAPNSGNTIYF. Full variable domain (missing parts from reference TRBV2 and TRBJ1-3): EPEVTQTPSHQVTQMGQEVILRCVPISNHLYFYWYRQILGQKVEFLVSFYNNEISEKSEIFDDQFSVERPDGSNFTLKIRSTKLEDSAMYFCASARAPNSGNTIYFGEGSWLTVV.